The present T cell receptor (beta chain) was sequenced within a study of shared clonotypes between healthy human individuals (dated by TCRdb to about 2020). For context, the study as a whole: A few men and a couple of women, aged 18 to 49 years, made up the cohort. Blood TCR repertoires of a handful of healthy adults were deeply sequenced to estimate repertoire size and the extent of clonotype sharing between individuals. Different laboratories and diverse techniques were used to prepare libraries and sequence TCR repertoires, to increase sequencing depth and limit assay-specific biases. For each donor, CD4 naive and CD4 memory were each run on three plates, CD8 naive on two plates, and CD8 memory on one plate. Per donor, leukapheresis produced somewhere between about 0.94 and 9.5 billion PBMCs. Broad study findings and their caveats: When several donors were compared, the shared fraction of clonotypes was approximately 5% for naive CD4, roughly 3.3% for naive CD8, 2% to 2.5% for memory CD4, and roughly 0.4% for memory CD8. Incomplete sequencing was indicated by rarefaction of sorted-subset datasets, despite the large sequencing depth. Pairwise subsampling indicated that sequencing depth was expected to affect the degree of clonotype sharing among donors. Compared with non-shared clonotypes, the clonotypes found in all four sorted-subset donors had higher generation probabilities. Because the study included only a small number of donors, the genetic and exposure-history diversity represented was limited. Naive subsets generally had larger estimated clonotype richness than memory subsets. Sampling was restricted to blood, and TCR repertoires in tissues likely differ from the TCR repertoires found in blood.

Donors were healthy HIV-negative adults with no recently reported acute infections or vaccinations. All donors were Caucasian adults living in Nashville, Tennessee, USA. Magnetic negative selection was used to enrich CD4+ T cells, after which naive cells were positively selected on CD45RA and the negative fraction became the memory subset. After blood collection by leukapheresis, PBMCs were isolated using Ficoll-Histopaque density gradient centrifugation and then cryopreserved in the vapor phase of liquid nitrogen. Analytical flow cytometry was used to check the purity and quantity of every magnetically sorted T cell population. Genomic DNA was isolated from every sorted fraction and measured by UV absorbance on a Nanodrop 2000c. This clone was observed a single time. It has no known antigen specificity. The sample holds no much larger clone one base away, and base qualities are not on file. Taken from cysteine to phenylalanine, the CDR3 has 16 residues. Only the CDR3 DNA stays, 48 bases, in frame from base 1. CDR1 and CDR2 are drawn from the germline V gene: SGHVS, FNYEAQ. The germline V end is reduced by 2 bases and the J end by 1 base; junction bases left unmatched: 4.

Using the deep immunoSEQ assay, multiplex PCR amplified TCR CDR3 regions from genomic DNA. Extracted genomic DNA from each cell subset was distributed evenly across all wells of several immunoSEQ 96-well plates, and each plate was treated as a replicate. For sorted subsets, 150 to 200 ng genomic DNA, equal to 25,000 to 35,000 T cell genomes, was loaded into each replicate PCR. Purified libraries were measured with a Qubit 3.0 fluorometer, size-checked on a Bioanalyzer 2100, and measured again with the KAPA Library Quantification kit. A separate single-read 150-cycle Illumina NextSeq 550 flow cell was used to sequence each immunoSEQ 96-well plate. The authors processed their data as follows. Because the immunoSEQ output held only junctional sequences and lacked quality scores, the filtering could not match the filtering applied to full-length reads. Sequences were annotated with PyIR, a Python wrapper for IgBLAST v1.9, and V/J genes and CDR3 were assigned using IMGT germline references. Any read was removed if the V/J assignment was weak (E-value above 1e-6), the CDR3 was missing, or the read contained stop codons, out-of-frame junctions, or ambiguous translated residues. A V3J clonotype was defined by an identical inferred V gene, J gene, and CDR3 amino acid sequence. Percentage overlap between repertoires was computed as shared unique clonotypes divided by the size of the smaller repertoire. Richness of each repertoire was evaluated using RTK rarefaction, the Chao1 estimator, and Recon v2.1 estimates of unobserved clonotypes. Generation probabilities were computed with OLGA for all TCRbeta clonotypes obtained by the gDNA method from several donors. TCRdb holds this immuneACCESS table with in-frame rearrangements only. Some clones are missing; in checked studies, unresolved V genes explain under half, and the rest has no known cause. That table is the source of V, J and clone size, and D and trimming were worked out from the DNA. The sample records 640,000 or so clones, 72% of which are singletons. 1.8% of the sample belongs to the ten largest clones.

The clonotype was recovered from a woman in her 30s in good health. Sequencing was performed on memory CD4+ T cells sorted from blood. The cell subset or site label of this sample denotes: CD45RA-negative fraction. The V and J genes are TRBV7-6 and TRBJ2-7; 11 central nucleotides agree with TRBD2. The nucleotide sequence reads as follows: TGTGCCAGCAGCTTACAGACTAGCGGGAAGTCCTACGAGCAGTACTTC. Its protein is CASSLQTSGKSYEQYF.